This T cell receptor beta chain was recovered during a study of blood T cells in healthy people across ages. The authors ran a second PCR of 7 to 11 cycles using a sample-barcoded 5' primer and a J-beta primer mix. TCRdb recomputed calls from the 5' RACE reads with MiXCR, one row per CDR3 protein. The sample records about 730,000 distinct CDR3 sequences, roughly 41% being singletons. There are a few counts of this clonotype. The clonotype originates from a woman aged 55-69 years in good health. Sequenced sample: blood.

CDR3 DNA sequence: TGTGCCAGCAGCCATGTATCAGGGGCTACCAGCTCCTACGAGCAGTACTTC. This encodes CASSHVSGATSSYEQYF. The J gene is TRBJ2-7, the V gene TRBV3-1; possibly TRBD1 for D (6 bases). Germline V lookup: CDR1 LGHDT, CDR2 YNNKEL (reference sequence). CDR3 length: 17 residues. V lost 3 bases, J lost 0 bases, and 18 bases lay in between.